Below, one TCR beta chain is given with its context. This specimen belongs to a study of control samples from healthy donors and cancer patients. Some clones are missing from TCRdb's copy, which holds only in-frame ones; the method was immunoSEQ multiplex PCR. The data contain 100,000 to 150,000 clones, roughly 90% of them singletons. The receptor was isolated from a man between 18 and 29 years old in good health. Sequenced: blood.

The CDR3 is CASSWDTVSYNEQFF. For the CDR3, the DNA is TGTGCCAGTAGTTGGGATACAGTCTCCTACAATGAGCAGTTCTTC. V usage is TRBV19 and J usage is TRBJ2-1; no reliable D call. Trimming removed 5 bases from V and 0 bases from J, with 11 bases in between. CDR1 is LNHDA, CDR2 SQIVND, per germline (reference sequence). The CDR3 loop spans 15 amino acids.